This TCR beta chain was documented in a study of blood T cells in healthy people across ages. Germline CDR1 and CDR2: ENHRY and SYGVKD. The CDR3 is 14 amino acids. J was trimmed by 4 bases and V by 3 bases; bases with no gene match: 6. This clonotype was counted at least ten times. Sample-barcoded 5' priming and a J-beta primer mix drove a second PCR of about 7 to 12 cycles. TCRdb reprocessed the 5' RACE reads via MiXCR and lists one record per CDR3 protein. Of some 1.5 million distinct CDR3 sequences in the sample, about 30% were seen once. The sequence derives from a woman aged 30 to 39 in good health. This chain joins TRBV10-3 and TRBJ2-7; 7 bases are shared with TRBD1. Material for sequencing was blood. CDR3 DNA sequence: TGTGCCATCAGTGAACCGGGACAGTCGTACGAGCAGTACTTC. Its translation: CAISEPGQSYEQYF.